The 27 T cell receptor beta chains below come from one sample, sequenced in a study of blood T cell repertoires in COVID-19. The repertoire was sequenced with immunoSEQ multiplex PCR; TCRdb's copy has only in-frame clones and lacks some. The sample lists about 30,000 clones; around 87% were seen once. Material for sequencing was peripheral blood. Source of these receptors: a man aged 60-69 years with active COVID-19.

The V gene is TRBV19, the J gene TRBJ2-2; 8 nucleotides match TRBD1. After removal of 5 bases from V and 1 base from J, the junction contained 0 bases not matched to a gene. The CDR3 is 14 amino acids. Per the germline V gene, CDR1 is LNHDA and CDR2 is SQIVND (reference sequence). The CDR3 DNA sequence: TGTGCCAGTAGTGGGACAGGGAACACCGGGGAGCTGTTTTTT. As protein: CASSGTGNTGELFF.

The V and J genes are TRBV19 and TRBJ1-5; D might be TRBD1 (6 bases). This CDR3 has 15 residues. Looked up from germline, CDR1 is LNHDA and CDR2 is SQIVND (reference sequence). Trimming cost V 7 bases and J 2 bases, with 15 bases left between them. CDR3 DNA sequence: TGTGCCAGTACCTCGGGGGGCTCTGGCAATCAGCCCCAGCATTTT. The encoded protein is CASTSGGSGNQPQHF.

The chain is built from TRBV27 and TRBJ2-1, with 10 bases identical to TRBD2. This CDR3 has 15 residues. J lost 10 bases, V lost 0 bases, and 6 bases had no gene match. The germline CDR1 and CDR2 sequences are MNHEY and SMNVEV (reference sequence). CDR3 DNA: TGTGCCAGCAGTTTATCAGGAGCGGGGGGGCGAGAGCAGTTCTTC. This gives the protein CASSLSGAGGREQFF.

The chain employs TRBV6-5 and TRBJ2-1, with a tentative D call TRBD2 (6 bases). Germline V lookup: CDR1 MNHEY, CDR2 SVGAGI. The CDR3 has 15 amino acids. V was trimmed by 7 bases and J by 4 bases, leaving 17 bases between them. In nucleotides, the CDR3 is TGTGCCAGCATCTTGCGGGGATCCCAGTACAATGAGCAGTTCTTC. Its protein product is CASILRGSQYNEQFF.

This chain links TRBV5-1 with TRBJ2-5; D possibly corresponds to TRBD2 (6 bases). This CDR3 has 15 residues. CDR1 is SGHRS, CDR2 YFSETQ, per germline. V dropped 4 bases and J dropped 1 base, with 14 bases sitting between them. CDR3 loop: CASSPGGSGQETQYF. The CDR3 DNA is TGCGCCAGCAGCCCAGGTGGTAGCGGCCAAGAGACCCAGTACTTC.

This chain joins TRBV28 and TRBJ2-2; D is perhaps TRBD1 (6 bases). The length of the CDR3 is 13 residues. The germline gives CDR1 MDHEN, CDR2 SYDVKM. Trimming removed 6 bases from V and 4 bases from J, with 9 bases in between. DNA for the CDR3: TGTGCCAGCAGACAACAGGGCACCGGGGAGCTGTTTTTT. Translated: CASRQQGTGELFF.

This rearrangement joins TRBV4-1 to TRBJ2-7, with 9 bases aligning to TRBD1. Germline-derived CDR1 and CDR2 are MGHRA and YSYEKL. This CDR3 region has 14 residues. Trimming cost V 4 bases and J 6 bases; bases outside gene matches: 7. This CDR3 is CASSPWTGEGEQYF. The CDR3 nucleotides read TGCGCCAGCAGCCCCTGGACAGGGGAAGGCGAGCAGTACTTC.

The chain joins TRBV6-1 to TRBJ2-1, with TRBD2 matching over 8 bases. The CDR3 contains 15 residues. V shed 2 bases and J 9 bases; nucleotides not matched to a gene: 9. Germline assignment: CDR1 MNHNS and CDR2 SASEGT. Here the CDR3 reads CASSESGGALGEQFF. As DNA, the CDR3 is TGTGCCAGCAGTGAATCCGGGGGGGCCCTAGGTGAGCAGTTCTTC.

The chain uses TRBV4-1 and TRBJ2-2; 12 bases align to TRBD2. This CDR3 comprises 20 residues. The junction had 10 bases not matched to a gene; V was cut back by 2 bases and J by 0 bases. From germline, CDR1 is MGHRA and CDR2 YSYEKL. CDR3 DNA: TGCGCCAGCAGCCAACCCTCCGGGACTAGCGGGCAAGCGAACACCGGGGAGCTGTTTTTT. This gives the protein CASSQPSGTSGQANTGELFF.

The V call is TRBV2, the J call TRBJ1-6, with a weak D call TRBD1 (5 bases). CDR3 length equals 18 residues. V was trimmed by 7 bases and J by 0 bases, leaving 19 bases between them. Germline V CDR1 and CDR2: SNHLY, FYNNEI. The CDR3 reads CASTLKKPGHSYNSPLHF. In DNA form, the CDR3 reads TGTGCCAGCACCCTGAAGAAACCAGGGCACTCCTATAATTCACCCCTCCACTTT.

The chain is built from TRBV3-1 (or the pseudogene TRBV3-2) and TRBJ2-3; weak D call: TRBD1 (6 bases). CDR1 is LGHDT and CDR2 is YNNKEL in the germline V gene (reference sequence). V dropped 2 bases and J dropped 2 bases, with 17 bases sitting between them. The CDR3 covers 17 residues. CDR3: CASSQPSTGRFTDTQYF. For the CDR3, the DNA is TGTGCCAGCAGCCAACCCTCAACAGGGCGTTTCACAGATACGCAGTATTTT.

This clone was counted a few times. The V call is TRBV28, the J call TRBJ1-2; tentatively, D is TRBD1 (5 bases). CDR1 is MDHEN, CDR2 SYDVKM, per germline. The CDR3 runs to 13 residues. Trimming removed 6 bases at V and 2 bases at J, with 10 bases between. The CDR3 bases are TGTGCCAGCAGCTTGACAGACAACTATGGCTACACCTTC. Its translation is CASSLTDNYGYTF.

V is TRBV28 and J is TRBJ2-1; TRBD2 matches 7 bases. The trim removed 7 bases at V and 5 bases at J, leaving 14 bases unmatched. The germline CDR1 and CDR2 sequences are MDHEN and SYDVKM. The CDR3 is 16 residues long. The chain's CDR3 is CASTNPSGLPDNEQFF. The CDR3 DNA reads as TGTGCCAGCACCAACCCGTCGGGACTACCCGACAATGAGCAGTTCTTC.

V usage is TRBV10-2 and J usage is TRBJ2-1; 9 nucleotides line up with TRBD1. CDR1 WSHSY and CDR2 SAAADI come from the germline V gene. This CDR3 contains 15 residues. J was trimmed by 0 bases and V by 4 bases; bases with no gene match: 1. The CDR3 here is CASSGDRDSYNEQFF. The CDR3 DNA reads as TGCGCCAGCAGTGGGGACAGGGACTCCTACAATGAGCAGTTCTTC.

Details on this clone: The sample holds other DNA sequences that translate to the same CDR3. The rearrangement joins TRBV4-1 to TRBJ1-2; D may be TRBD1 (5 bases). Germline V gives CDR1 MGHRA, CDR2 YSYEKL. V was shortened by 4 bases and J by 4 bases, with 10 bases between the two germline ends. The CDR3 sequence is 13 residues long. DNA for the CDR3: TGCGCCAGCAGCCCGAGACAGTCCTATGGCTACACCTTC. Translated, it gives CASSPRQSYGYTF.

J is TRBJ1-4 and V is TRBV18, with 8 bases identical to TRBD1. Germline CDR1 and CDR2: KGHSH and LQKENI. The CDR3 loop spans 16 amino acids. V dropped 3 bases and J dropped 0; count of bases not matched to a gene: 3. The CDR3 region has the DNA TGTGCCAGCTCACCGCAGGGGGCCACAACTAATGAAAAACTGTTTTTT. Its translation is CASSPQGATTNEKLFF.

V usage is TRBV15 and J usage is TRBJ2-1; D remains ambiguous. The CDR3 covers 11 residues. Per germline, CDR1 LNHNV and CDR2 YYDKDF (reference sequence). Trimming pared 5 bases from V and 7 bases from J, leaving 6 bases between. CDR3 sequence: CATSLVNEQFF. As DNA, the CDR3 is TGTGCCACCAGCCTTGTAAATGAGCAGTTCTTC.

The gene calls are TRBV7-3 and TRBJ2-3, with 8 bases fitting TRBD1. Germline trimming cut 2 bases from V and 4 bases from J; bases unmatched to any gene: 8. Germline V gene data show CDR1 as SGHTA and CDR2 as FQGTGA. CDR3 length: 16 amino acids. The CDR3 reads CASSLEVQGGADTQYF. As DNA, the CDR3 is TGTGCCAGCAGCTTAGAAGTACAGGGGGGAGCAGATACGCAGTATTTT.

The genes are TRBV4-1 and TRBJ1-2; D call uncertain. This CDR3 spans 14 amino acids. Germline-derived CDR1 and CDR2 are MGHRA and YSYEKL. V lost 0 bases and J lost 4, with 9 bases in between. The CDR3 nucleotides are TGCGCCAGCAGCCAAGATCACAGTGGCTATGGCTACACCTTC. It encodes CASSQDHSGYGYTF.

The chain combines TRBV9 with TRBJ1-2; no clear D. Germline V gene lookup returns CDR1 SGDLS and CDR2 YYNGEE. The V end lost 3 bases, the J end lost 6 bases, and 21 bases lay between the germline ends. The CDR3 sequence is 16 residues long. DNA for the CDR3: TGTGCCAGCAGCGGAGGTCTAGTATGGAGTGTAGATGGCTACACCTTC. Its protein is CASSGGLVWSVDGYTF. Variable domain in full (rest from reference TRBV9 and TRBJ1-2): DSGVTQTPKHLITATGQRVTLRCSPRSGDLSVYWYQQSLDQGLQFLIQYYNGEERAKGNILERFSAQQFPDLHSELNLSSLELGDSALYFCASSGGLVWSVDGYTFGSGTRLTVV.

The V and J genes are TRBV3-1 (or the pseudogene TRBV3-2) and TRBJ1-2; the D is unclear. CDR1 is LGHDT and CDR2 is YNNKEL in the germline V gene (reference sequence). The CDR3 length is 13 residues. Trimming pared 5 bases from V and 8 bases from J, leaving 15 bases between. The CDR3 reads CASSGPVAQGYTF. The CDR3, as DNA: TGTGCCAGCAGCGGGCCCGTGGCTCAGGGCTACACCTTC.

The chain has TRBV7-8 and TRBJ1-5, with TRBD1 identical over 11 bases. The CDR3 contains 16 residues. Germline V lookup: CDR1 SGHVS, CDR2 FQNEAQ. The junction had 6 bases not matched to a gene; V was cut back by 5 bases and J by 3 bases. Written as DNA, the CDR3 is TGTGCCAGCAGCACCGGGACAGGGGGTCTCAATCAGCCCCAGCATTTT. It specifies CASSTGTGGLNQPQHF. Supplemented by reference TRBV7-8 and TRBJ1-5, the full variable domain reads GAGVSQSPRYKVAKRGQDVALRCDPISGHVSLFWYQQALGQGPEFLTYFQNEAQLDKSGLPSDRFFAERPEGSVSTLKIQRTQQEDSAVYLCASSTGTGGLNQPQHFGDGTRLSIL.

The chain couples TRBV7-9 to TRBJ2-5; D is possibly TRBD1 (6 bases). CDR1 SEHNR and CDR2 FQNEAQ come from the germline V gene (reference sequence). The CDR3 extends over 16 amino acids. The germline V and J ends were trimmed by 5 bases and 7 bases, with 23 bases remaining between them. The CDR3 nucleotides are TGTGCCAGCAGCCCCTTGAGGGGAGCAGGGGAAGTGACCCAGTACTTC. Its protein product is CASSPLRGAGEVTQYF.

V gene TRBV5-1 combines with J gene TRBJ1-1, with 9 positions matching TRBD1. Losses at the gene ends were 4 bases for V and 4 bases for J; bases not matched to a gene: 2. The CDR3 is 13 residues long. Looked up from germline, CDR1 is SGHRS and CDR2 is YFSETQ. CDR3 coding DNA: TGCGCCAGCAGCCCACAGGGGGCCACTGAAGCTTTCTTT. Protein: CASSPQGATEAFF.

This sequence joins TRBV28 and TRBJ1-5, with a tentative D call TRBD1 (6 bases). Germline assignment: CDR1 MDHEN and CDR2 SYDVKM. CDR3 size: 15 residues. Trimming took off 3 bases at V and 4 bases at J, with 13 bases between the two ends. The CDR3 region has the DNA TGTGCCAGCAGTTTGATAACAGGGTTAAATCAGCCCCAGCATTTT. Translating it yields CASSLITGLNQPQHF. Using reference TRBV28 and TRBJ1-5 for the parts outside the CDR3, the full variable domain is DVKVTQSSRYLVKRTGEKVFLECVQDMDHENMFWYRQDPGLGLRLIYFSYDVKMKEKGDIPEGYSVSREKKERFSLILESASTNQTSMYLCASSLITGLNQPQHFGDGTRLSIL.

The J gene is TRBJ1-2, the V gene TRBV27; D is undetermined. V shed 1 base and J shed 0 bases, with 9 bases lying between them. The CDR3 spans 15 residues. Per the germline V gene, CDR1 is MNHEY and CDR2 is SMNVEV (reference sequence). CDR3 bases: TGTGCCAGCAGTTTATTGGCCAGAACTAACTATGGCTACACCTTC. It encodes CASSLLARTNYGYTF.

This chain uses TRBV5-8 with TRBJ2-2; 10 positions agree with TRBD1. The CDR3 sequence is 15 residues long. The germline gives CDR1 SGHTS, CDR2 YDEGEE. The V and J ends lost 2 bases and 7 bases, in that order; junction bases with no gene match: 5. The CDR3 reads CASSFDRGLNGELFF. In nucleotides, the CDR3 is TGTGCCAGCAGCTTTGACAGGGGGCTCAACGGGGAGCTGTTTTTT.